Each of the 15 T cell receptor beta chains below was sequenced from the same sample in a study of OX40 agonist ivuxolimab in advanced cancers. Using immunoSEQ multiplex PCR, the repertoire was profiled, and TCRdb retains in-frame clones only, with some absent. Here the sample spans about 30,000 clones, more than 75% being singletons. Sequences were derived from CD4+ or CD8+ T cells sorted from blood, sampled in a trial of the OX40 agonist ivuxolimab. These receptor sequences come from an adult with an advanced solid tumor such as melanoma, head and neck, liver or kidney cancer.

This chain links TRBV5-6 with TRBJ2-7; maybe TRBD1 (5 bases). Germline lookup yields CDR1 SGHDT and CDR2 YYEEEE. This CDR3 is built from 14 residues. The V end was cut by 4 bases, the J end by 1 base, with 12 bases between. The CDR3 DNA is TGTGCCAGCAGCCCGGCTCAGGGTTCCTACGAGCAGTACTTC. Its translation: CASSPAQGSYEQYF.

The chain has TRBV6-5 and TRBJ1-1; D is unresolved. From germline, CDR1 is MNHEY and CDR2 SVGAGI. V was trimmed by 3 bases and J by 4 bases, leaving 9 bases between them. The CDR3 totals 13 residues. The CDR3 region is CASSYALGTEAFF. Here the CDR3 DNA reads TGTGCCAGCAGTTATGCACTGGGCACTGAAGCTTTCTTT.

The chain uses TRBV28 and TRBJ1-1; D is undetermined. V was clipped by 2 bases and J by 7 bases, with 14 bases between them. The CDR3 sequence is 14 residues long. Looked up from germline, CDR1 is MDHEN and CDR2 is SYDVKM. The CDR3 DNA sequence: TGTGCCAGCAGTTTAGTCTCCTTCGGGAATGAAGCTTTCTTT. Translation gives CASSLVSFGNEAFF.

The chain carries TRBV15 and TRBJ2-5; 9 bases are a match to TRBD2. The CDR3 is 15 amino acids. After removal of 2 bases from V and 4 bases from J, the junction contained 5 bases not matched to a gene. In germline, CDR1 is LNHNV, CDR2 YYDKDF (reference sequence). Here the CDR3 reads CATSRTSTSGETQYF. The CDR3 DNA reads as TGTGCCACCAGCAGAACGTCGACTAGCGGAGAGACCCAGTACTTC.

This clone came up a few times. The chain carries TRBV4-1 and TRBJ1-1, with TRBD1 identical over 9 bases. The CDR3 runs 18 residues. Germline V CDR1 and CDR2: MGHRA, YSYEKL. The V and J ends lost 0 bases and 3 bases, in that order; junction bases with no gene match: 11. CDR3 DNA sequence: TGCGCCAGCAGCCAAGATGCGTGGGGGACAGGGCTAGACACTGAAGCTTTCTTT. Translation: CASSQDAWGTGLDTEAFF.

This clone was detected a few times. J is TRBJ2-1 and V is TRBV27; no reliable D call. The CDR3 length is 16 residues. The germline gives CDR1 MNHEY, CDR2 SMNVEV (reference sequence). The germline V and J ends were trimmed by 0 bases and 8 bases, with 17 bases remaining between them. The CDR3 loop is CASSLSGIHPYDEQFF. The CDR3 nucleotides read TGTGCCAGCAGTTTATCCGGTATTCACCCCTATGATGAGCAGTTCTTC.

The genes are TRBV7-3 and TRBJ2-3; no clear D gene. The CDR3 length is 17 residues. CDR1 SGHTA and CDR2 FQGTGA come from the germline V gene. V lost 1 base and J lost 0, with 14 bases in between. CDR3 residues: CASSLIPYRASTDTQYF. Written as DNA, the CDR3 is TGTGCCAGCAGCTTAATTCCCTATCGCGCTAGCACAGATACGCAGTATTTT.

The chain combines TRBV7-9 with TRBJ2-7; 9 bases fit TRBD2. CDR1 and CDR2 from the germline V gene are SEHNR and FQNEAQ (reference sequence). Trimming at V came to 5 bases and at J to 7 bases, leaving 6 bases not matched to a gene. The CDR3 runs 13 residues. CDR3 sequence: CASSRGLAEEQYF. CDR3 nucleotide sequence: TGTGCCAGCAGCCGGGGACTAGCCGAAGAGCAGTACTTC. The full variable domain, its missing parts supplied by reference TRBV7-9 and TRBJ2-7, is DTGVSQNPRHKITKRGQNVTFRCDPISEHNRLYWYRQTLGQGPEFLTYFQNEAQLEKSRLLSDRFSAERPKGSFSTLEIQRTEQGDSAMYLCASSRGLAEEQYFGPGTRLTVT.

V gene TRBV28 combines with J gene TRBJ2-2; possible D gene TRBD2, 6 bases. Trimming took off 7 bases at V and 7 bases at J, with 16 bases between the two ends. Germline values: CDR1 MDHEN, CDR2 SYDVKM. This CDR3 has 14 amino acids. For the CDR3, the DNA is TGTGCCAGCACCCGGGAGAATGGTGTCGGGGAGCTGTTTTTT. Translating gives CASTRENGVGELFF.

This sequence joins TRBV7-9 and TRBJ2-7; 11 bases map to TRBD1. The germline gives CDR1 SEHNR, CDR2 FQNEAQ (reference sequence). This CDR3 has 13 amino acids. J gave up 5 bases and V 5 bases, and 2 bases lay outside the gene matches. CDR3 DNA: TGTGCCAGCAGCGGGACAGGGGGAAACGAGCAGTACTTC. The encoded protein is CASSGTGGNEQYF.

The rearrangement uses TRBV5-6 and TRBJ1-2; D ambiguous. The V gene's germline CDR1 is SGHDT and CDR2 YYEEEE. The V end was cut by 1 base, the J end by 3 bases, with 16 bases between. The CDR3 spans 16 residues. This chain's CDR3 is CASSLMTSGLYYGYTF. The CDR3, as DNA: TGTGCCAGCAGCTTGATGACATCCGGATTATACTATGGCTACACCTTC.

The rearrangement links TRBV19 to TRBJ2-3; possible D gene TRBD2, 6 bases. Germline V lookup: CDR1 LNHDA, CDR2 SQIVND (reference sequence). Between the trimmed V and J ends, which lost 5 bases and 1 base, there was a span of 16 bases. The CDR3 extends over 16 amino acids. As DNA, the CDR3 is TGTGCCAGTAGTGGGGCTAGCGTGAGGGGCACAGATACGCAGTATTTT. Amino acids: CASSGASVRGTDTQYF.

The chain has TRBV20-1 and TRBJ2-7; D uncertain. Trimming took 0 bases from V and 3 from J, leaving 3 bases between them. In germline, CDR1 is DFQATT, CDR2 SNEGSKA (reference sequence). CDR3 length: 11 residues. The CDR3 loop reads CSAREGYEQYF. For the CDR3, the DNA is TGCAGTGCTAGAGAGGGCTACGAGCAGTACTTC.

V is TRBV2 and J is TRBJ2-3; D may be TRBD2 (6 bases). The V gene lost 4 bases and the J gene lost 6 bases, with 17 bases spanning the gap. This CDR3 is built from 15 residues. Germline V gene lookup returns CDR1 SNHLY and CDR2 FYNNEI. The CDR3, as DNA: TGTGCCAGCAGTGTCCCCGTAACTAGCTTGGATACGCAGTATTTT. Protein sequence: CASSVPVTSLDTQYF. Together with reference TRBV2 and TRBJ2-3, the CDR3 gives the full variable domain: EPEVTQTPSHQVTQMGQEVILRCVPISNHLYFYWYRQILGQKVEFLVSFYNNEISEKSEIFDDQFSVERPDGSNFTLKIRSTKLEDSAMYFCASSVPVTSLDTQYFGPGTRLTVL.

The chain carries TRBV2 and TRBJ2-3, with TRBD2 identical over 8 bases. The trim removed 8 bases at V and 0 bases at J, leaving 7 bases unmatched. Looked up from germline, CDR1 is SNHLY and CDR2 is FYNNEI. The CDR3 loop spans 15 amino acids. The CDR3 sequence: CASPSTSGSTDTQYF. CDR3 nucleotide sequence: TGTGCCAGCCCATCTACTAGCGGCAGCACAGATACGCAGTATTTT.